A selection of T cell receptor beta chains follows, all from one sample in a study of cytomegalovirus exposure and HLA in healthy donors. Measured with immunoSEQ multiplex PCR; TCRdb has only the in-frame clones, and not every one. The repertoire includes some 110,000 clones, around 75% of them detected once, and roughly 1.2% sits in the top ten. The sample consisted of PBMCs. These receptors were taken from a man aged 35 to 55 in good health and CMV-seronegative. Each CDR3 is given with its conserved first and last residue. A D gene is named only where the DNA matches it firmly. Expanded clones are given a class, and other clones once, few, many or no size at all.

d_gene	v_gene	j_gene	abundance	CDR3nt	CDR3aa
.	TRBV10-3	TRBJ2-7	.	TGTGCCATCAGGGAAGCACTATCTATGTACGAGCAGTACTTC	CAIREALSMYEQYF
.	TRBV4-1	TRBJ1-2	.	TGCGCCAGCACCCAGGGGCCCGTCAACTATGGCTACACCTTC	CASTQGPVNYGYTF
TRBD1	TRBV4-1	TRBJ2-7	.	TGCGCCAGCAGCGACCGGGACAGGGCTATCTACGAGCAGTACTTC	CASSDRDRAIYEQYF
TRBD2	TRBV6-5	TRBJ2-5	.	TGTGCCAGCAGTTACGGCCTAGCGGGAGAAGAGACCCAGTACTTC	CASSYGLAGEETQYF
.	TRBV11-2	TRBJ2-2	few	TGTGCCAGCAGCCGGGAGACAGGGCTCACCGGGGAGCTGTTTTTT	CASSRETGLTGELFF
TRBD1	TRBV7-9	TRBJ2-7	.	TGTGCCAGCAGCCACCGGGACAGGGCCCACGAGCAGTACTTC	CASSHRDRAHEQYF
TRBD1	TRBV10-3	TRBJ2-2	.	TGTGCCATCAGTGAGTCCAGGGGGACGAACACCGGGGAGCTGTTTTTT	CAISESRGTNTGELFF
TRBD2	TRBV5-1	TRBJ2-1	.	TGCGCCACCCGACCGGTACTAGCGGGGGGGCCGTCCTACAATGAGCAGTTCTTC	CATRPVLAGGPSYNEQFF
.	TRBV5-1	TRBJ2-7	.	TGCGCCAGCAGCGGGAAGGTAGGGACTGCATCCTACGAGCAGTACTTC	CASSGKVGTASYEQYF
.	TRBV5-6	TRBJ1-3	.	TGTGCCAGCAGCCAGGCAGGGACTGGAAACACCATATATTTT	CASSQAGTGNTIYF
TRBD2	TRBV6-5	TRBJ2-1	.	TGTGCCAGCAGTTCTAGGACTAGCGGGCATGAGCAGTTCTTC	CASSSRTSGHEQFF
.	TRBV6-6	TRBJ1-5	.	TGTGCCAGCAGTGACACGGGACATCCGAATCAGCCCCAGCATTTT	CASSDTGHPNQPQHF
.	TRBV6-4	TRBJ1-2	.	TGTGCCAGCAGTGACTCTGGGGCCCTCGGAGGCTACACCTTC	CASSDSGALGGYTF
.	TRBV7-9	TRBJ2-7	.	TGTGCCAGCAGCTTCCGCGGAAGCTCCTACGAGCAGTACTTC	CASSFRGSSYEQYF
TRBD2	TRBV14	TRBJ2-7	few	TGTGCCAGCAGCCCGGCGGGAGGGGGCTACGAGCAGTACTTC	CASSPAGGGYEQYF
.	TRBV27	TRBJ2-7	few	TGTGCCAGCAGTAGTGTCTATTCTTCCGAGCAGTACTTC	CASSSVYSSEQYF
.	TRBV4-1	TRBJ2-3	.	TGCGCCAGCAGCCAACCAGGCCTGGCAGGGTCAGATACGCAGTATTTT	CASSQPGLAGSDTQYF
TRBD1	TRBV19	TRBJ2-7	.	TGTGCCAGTAGTATAGCCCGGGACAGGGTAGCCATCTACGAGCAGTACTTC	CASSIARDRVAIYEQYF
.	TRBV9	TRBJ2-6	.	TGTGCCAGCAGCGTAGACCGACTGCGCTCTGGGGCCAACGTCCTGACTTTC	CASSVDRLRSGANVLTF
TRBD2	TRBV18	TRBJ2-7	.	TGTGCCAGCTCACCAAGGGCGGGAGGACTCTACGAGCAGTACTTC	CASSPRAGGLYEQYF
TRBD2	TRBV5-1	TRBJ2-1	once	TGCGCCAGCAGCTCGGAACAACTAGCGACCCTCGCGTACAATGAGCAGTTCTTC	CASSSEQLATLAYNEQFF
TRBD1	TRBV7-9	TRBJ2-7	few	TGTTCCAGCAGCTCACCAGACAGGGCGTCCTACGAGCAGTACTTC	CSSSSPDRASYEQYF
.	TRBV7-9	TRBJ2-1	.	TGTGCCAGCAGCTTGACGGGAGTTGTCAATGAGCAGTTCTTC	CASSLTGVVNEQFF
.	TRBV5-1	TRBJ2-5	.	TGCGCCAGCAGCTTCTCGACAGGACTCCAAGAGACCCAGTACTTC	CASSFSTGLQETQYF
TRBD1	TRBV27	TRBJ2-5	.	TGTGCCAGCAGTCCCCGGGACAGGGGGATTCAAGAGACCCAGTACTTC	CASSPRDRGIQETQYF
TRBD1	TRBV27	TRBJ1-1	.	TGTGCCAGCAGTTATTATCGAGGACAGGGCCGAGAGTCAGAAGCTTTCTTT	CASSYYRGQGRESEAFF
TRBD1	TRBV18	TRBJ2-7	once	TGTGCCAGCTCACAGCAGGGGGCGCTCCGCGAGCAGTACTTC	CASSQQGALREQYF
TRBD2	TRBV5-1	TRBJ2-6	.	TGCGCCAGCAGCTTGGTGGCTAGCGGGAGCTCTGGGGCCAACGTCCTGACTTTC	CASSLVASGSSGANVLTF
TRBD1	TRBV5-4	TRBJ2-5	few	TGTGCCAGCAGCCCGTACCCCGGGACAGGGGGCCAAGAGACCCAGTACTTC	CASSPYPGTGGQETQYF
TRBD2	TRBV5-4	TRBJ2-3	.	TGTGCCAGCAGTTCCCCGACCTTAATAGCGGGGGGCACAGATACGCAGTATTTT	CASSSPTLIAGGTDTQYF
TRBD2	TRBV18	TRBJ2-7	.	TGTGCCAGCTCACCACCGGAACGGGGAGGGGCCGAGCAGTACTTC	CASSPPERGGAEQYF
.	TRBV27	TRBJ2-3	.	TGTGCCAGCAGTCCAATCTTGGGGGGAACCACAGATACGCAGTATTTT	CASSPILGGTTDTQYF
TRBD1	TRBV27	TRBJ1-1	.	TGTGCCAGCAGTTTGGGGCGGACAGGGTTTGGAGCTTTCTTT	CASSLGRTGFGAFF
TRBD1	TRBV5-1	TRBJ1-2	.	TGCGCCAGCAGCTTGGGTGGGACAGCTACCCTAGCTAACTATGGCTACACCTTC	CASSLGGTATLANYGYTF
TRBD1	TRBV29-1	TRBJ2-7	once	TGCAGCGTTCGGGACAGGGGGCTTGACGAGCAGTACTTC	CSVRDRGLDEQYF
.	TRBV5-5	TRBJ1-5	.	TGTGCCAGCAGCTTTCGGGGTCCCCAGCCCCAGCATTTT	CASSFRGPQPQHF
.	TRBV7-6	TRBJ2-7	.	TGTGCCAGCAGTCCTTGGCCCGGGAGCTCCTACGAGCAGTACTTC	CASSPWPGSSYEQYF
.	TRBV30	TRBJ2-1	.	TGTGCCTGGAGTGTACCAGGGGCCTCCTACAATGAGCAGTTCTTC	CAWSVPGASYNEQFF
TRBD1	TRBV28	TRBJ2-1	.	TGTGCCAGCGGAATTTACTACGGGACAGAAAATAAGAGGTACAATGAGCAGTTCTTC	CASGIYYGTENKRYNEQFF
.	TRBV19	TRBJ1-1	.	TGTGCCAGTAGTGTCCAGGGGCGGAACACTGAAGCTTTCTTT	CASSVQGRNTEAFF
.	TRBV27	TRBJ1-5	.	TGTGCCAGCAGTTTGCGGGGTCCTCAGCCCCAGCATTTT	CASSLRGPQPQHF